This T cell receptor (beta chain) was captured in a study of OX40 agonist ivuxolimab in advanced cancers. Study-level points and caveats: At 0.1 to 3.0 mg/kg, clonal expansion of CD4+ and CD8+ blood T cells had occurred by week 6.

Deletions cut 0 bases from V and 0 bases from J, with 9 bases between. Germline-derived CDR1 and CDR2 are MNHEY and SVGAGI. There are 16 residues in the CDR3. Here immunoSEQ multiplex PCR was the method, and the copy in TCRdb shows in-frame clones only, minus some. There are fewer than 90,000 clones in the sample; roughly 80% occur only once, and approximately 1% lies in the top ten. This clone has just one count. Antigen unknown. The specimen was CD4+ or CD8+ T cells sorted from blood, collected in a trial of the OX40 agonist ivuxolimab. This chain links TRBV6-5 with TRBJ1-3; weak D call: TRBD1 (5 bases). This sequence originates from an adult with an advanced solid tumor such as melanoma, head and neck, liver or kidney cancer. The CDR3: CASSYSEGLSGNTIYF. The CDR3 nucleotides are TGTGCCAGCAGTTACTCTGAGGGGCTCTCTGGAAACACCATATATTTT.